These 12 T cell receptor beta chains share one sample of origin, sequenced in a study of T cells in Graves' hyperthyroidism and ophthalmopathy (dated by TCRdb to between 2017 and 2020). The library came from multiplex PCR. The instrument given in TCRdb is Illumina HiSeq 2000. Amplification of TCR beta CDR3 regions was carried out from RNA transcripts. A first-round RT-PCR of the TCR CDR3 used the HTBI primer set with the Qiagen OneStep RT-PCR kit. TCRdb reanalyzed the raw reads on its own, using fastp at Q25 for trimming and MiXCR for clone calling, and kept in-frame beta chains. One record per CDR3 amino acid sequence lists the most common genes and DNA. The sample data list approximately 400,000 distinct CDR3 sequences, and 14% to 15% of these were observed just once. The ten largest account for 32% of the sample. Sequencing was carried out using blood. The receptors originated from a woman under 40 with Graves' hyperthyroidism.

The chain recombines TRBV4-1 with TRBJ2-7; possibly TRBD1 or TRBD2 for D (5 bases each). CDR1 is MGHRA and CDR2 is YSYEKL in the germline V gene. The V gene lost 6 bases and the J gene lost 3 bases, with 21 bases spanning the gap. This CDR3 has 16 residues. The CDR3 DNA follows: TGCGCCAGCAGAAGAGACCGGGACGGCGCTCTCTACGAGCAGTACTTC. This translates into CASRRDRDGALYEQYF.

This clonotype was detected ten times or more. The gene calls are TRBV28 and TRBJ2-1; 10 nucleotides match TRBD2. Germline V gives CDR1 MDHEN, CDR2 SYDVKM. This CDR3 contains 17 residues. The trim removed 4 bases at V and 6 bases at J, leaving 12 bases unmatched. CDR3 region: CASSSPSGSHWSNEQFF. CDR3 nucleotides: TGTGCCAGCAGTTCTCCTAGCGGGAGTCACTGGAGCAATGAGCAGTTCTTC.

This chain uses TRBV7-2 with TRBJ2-1; 15 bases map to TRBD2. The length of the CDR3 is 19 residues. CDR1 is SGHTA, CDR2 FQGNSA, per germline. V lost 7 bases and J lost 2; bases outside the gene matches: 12. The CDR3 region has the DNA TGTGCCAGCATAGAAAAGGGGGGACTAGCGGGAGGTACCTACAATGAGCAGTTCTTC. Translation gives CASIEKGGLAGGTYNEQFF.

The chain recombines TRBV6-2 or TRBV6-3 with TRBJ2-7, with D possibly being TRBD1 or TRBD2 (5 bases each). CDR1 is MNHEY, CDR2 SVGEGT, per germline. The CDR3 consists of 13 residues. Trimming took 9 bases from V and 1 from J, leaving 13 bases between them. This chain's CDR3 is CASFGRESYEQYF. The CDR3 region has the DNA TGTGCCAGTTTCGGCAGGGAGTCCTACGAGCAGTACTTC.

This clonotype has at least ten counts. This chain joins TRBV5-1 and TRBJ1-1, with 7 bases that match TRBD1. Germline trimming cut 0 bases from V and 4 bases from J; bases unmatched to any gene: 15. This CDR3 spans 18 amino acids. Germline V CDR1 and CDR2: SGHRS, YFSETQ. The CDR3 spells CASSLGLSARQGGTEAFF. DNA of the CDR3: TGCGCCAGCAGCTTGGGGCTGTCAGCCCGACAGGGCGGCACTGAAGCTTTCTTT. Combining the CDR3 with reference TRBV5-1 and TRBJ1-1 gives the whole variable domain KAGVTQTPRYLIKTRGQQVTLSCSPISGHRSVSWYQQTPGQGLQFLFEYFSETQRNKGNFPGRFSGRQFSNSRSEMNVSTLELGDSALYLCASSLGLSARQGGTEAFFGQGTRLTVV.

This clonotype was recorded many times. This chain uses TRBV28 with TRBJ2-7; D remains ambiguous. Germline loops: CDR1 MDHEN, CDR2 SYDVKM. The CDR3 sequence is 14 residues long. V was pared by 2 bases and J by 2 bases, with 10 bases between. The CDR3 spells CASSLLLVPYEQYF. The DNA for the CDR3 is TGTGCCAGCAGTTTACTCCTAGTTCCCTACGAGCAGTACTTC.

The chain couples TRBV3-1 to TRBJ2-1; tentatively, D is TRBD2 (6 bases). CDR1 is LGHDT and CDR2 is YNNKEL in the germline V gene (reference sequence). This CDR3 has 14 amino acids. V lost 7 bases to trimming and J lost 2 bases, with 12 bases between them. The CDR3 reads CASKREATYNEQFF. As DNA, the CDR3 is TGTGCCAGCAAAAGGGAGGCCACCTACAATGAGCAGTTCTTC.

This clonotype was seen a few times. The chain couples TRBV19 to TRBJ2-1; 10 bases match TRBD2. The CDR3 is 15 residues long. Germline values: CDR1 LNHDA, CDR2 SQIVND (reference sequence). The V gene end was trimmed by 5 bases and the J gene end by 10 bases; junction bases not matched to a gene: 11. CDR3 residues: CASSSAGGSLGEQFF. The CDR3 nucleotides read TGTGCCAGTAGTTCAGCGGGAGGGAGTTTGGGAGAGCAGTTCTTC.

The chain employs TRBV18 and TRBJ2-2; 7 positions match TRBD2. From germline, CDR1 is KGHSH and CDR2 LQKENI. V lost 2 bases and J lost 4; bases outside the gene matches: 4. This CDR3 comprises 15 residues. The CDR3 nucleotides read TGTGCCAGCTCACCAGGCGGGAGAAGCACCGGGGAGCTGTTTTTT. Protein: CASSPGGRSTGELFF.

The V and J genes are TRBV18 and TRBJ1-5; 8 bases are a match to TRBD1. With V trimmed by 3 bases and J by 6 bases, 4 bases remained unmatched. This CDR3 region has 14 residues. Germline assignment: CDR1 KGHSH and CDR2 LQKENI. This CDR3 is CASSPVQGAQPQHF. CDR3 nucleotides: TGTGCCAGCTCACCGGTGCAGGGGGCTCAGCCCCAGCATTTT.

This clonotype was detected ten times or more. The V and J genes are TRBV20-1 and TRBJ2-3; TRBD2 matches at 8 bases. The V segment lost 1 base and the J segment 4 bases; nucleotides outside the gene matches: 13. Germline CDR1 and CDR2: DFQATT and SNEGSKA (reference sequence). This CDR3 has 17 amino acids. For the CDR3, the DNA is TGCAGTGCTAGAGTGGCGGGAGGCCCCCGCGGGGCAGATACGCAGTATTTT. It is translated as CSARVAGGPRGADTQYF.

This clonotype was seen ten or more times. V is TRBV12-3 or TRBV12-4 and J is TRBJ1-6, with unresolved D. The CDR3 runs to 17 residues. The V end lost 2 bases, the J end lost 5 bases, and 16 bases lay between the germline ends. For the CDR3, the DNA is TGTGCCAGCAGTTTACGCTTTTGGGCAGAGCATAATTCACCCCTCCACTTT. Protein product: CASSLRFWAEHNSPLHF.